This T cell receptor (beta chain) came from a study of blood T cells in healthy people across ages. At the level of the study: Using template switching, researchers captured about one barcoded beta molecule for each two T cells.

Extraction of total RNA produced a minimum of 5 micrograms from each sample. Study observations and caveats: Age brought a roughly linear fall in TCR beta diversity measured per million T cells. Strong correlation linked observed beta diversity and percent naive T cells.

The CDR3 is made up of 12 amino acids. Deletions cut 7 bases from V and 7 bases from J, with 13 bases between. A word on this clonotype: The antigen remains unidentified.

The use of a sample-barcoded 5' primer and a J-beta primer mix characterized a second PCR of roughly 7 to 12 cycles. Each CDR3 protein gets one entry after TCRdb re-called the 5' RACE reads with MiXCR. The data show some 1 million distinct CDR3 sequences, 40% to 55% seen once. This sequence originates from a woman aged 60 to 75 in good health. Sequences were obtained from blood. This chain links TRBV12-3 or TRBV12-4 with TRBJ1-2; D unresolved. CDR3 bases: TGTGCCAGCAAAGGGTCCGGTGGTGGCTACACCTTC. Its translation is CASKGSGGGYTF.